The T cell receptor beta chain under discussion was sequenced for a study of T cells in localized non-small cell lung cancer. Study-wide results and limits: Elevated blood T cell density was associated with longer overall survival.

Libraries were prepared by immunoSEQ multiplex PCR; TCRdb keeps only in-frame clonotypes and omits some of them. The sample consists of some 55,000 clones, over 80% of them appearing once. As regards this clone: Antigen specificity is unknown.

Sequencing was performed on peripheral blood, taken before any cancer treatment. This receptor was taken from a female donor of 60 years or more with stage II squamous cell lung carcinoma.

The CDR3 bases are TGCGCCAGCAGCCCTTGGACAAGTAACACTGAAGCTTTCTTT. It encodes CASSPWTSNTEAFF. The gene calls are TRBV5-1 and TRBJ1-1; perhaps TRBD1 as D (5 bases). The V end lost 4 bases, the J end lost 2 bases, and 12 bases lay between the germline ends. The CDR3 is made up of 14 amino acids. Germline V lookup: CDR1 SGHRS, CDR2 YFSETQ.